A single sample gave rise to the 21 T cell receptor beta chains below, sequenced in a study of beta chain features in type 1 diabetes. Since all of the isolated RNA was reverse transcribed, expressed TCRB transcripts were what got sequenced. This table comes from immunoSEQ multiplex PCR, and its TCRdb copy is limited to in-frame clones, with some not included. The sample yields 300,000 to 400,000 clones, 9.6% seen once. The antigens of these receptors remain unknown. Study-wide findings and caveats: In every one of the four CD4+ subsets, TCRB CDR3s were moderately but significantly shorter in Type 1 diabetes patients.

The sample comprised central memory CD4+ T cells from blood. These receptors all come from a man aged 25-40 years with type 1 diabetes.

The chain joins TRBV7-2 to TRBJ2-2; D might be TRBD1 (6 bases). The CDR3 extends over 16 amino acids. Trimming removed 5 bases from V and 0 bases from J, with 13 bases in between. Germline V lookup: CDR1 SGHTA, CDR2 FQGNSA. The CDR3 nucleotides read TGTGCCAGCAGCCCTGGGACACGCTCGAACACCGGGGAGCTGTTTTTT. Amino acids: CASSPGTRSNTGELFF.

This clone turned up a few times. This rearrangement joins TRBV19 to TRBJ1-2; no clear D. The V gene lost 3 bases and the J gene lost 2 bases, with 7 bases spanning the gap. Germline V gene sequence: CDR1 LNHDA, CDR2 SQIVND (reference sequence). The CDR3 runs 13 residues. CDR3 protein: CASSIPENYGYTF. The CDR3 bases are TGTGCCAGTAGTATCCCAGAGAACTATGGCTACACCTTC.

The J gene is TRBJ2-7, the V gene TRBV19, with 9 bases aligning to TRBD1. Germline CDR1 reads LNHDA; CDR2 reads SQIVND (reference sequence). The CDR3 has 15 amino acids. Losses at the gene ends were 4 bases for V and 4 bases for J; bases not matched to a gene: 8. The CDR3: CASSTGQGPIYEQYF. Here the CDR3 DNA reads TGTGCCAGTAGTACGGGACAGGGCCCGATTTACGAGCAGTACTTC.

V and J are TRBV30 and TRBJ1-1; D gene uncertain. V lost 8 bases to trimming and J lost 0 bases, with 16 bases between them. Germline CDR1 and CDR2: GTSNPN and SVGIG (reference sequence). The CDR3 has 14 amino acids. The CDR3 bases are TGTGCCAGTAGTATTGCAGCGATGAACACTGAAGCTTTCTTT. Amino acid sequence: CASSIAAMNTEAFF. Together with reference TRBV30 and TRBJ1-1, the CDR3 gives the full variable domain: SQTIHQWPATLVQPVGSPLSLECTVEGTSNPNLYWYRQAAGRGLQLLFYSVGIGQISSEVPQNLSASRPQDRQFILSSKKLLLSDSGFYLCASSIAAMNTEAFFGQGTRLTVV.

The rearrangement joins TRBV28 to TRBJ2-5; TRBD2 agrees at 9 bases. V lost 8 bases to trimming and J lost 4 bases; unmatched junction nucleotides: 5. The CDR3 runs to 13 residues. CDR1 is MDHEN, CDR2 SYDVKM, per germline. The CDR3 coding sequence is TGTGCCAGCGGGCTTAGCGGGGGAGAGACCCAGTACTTC. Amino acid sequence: CASGLSGGETQYF.

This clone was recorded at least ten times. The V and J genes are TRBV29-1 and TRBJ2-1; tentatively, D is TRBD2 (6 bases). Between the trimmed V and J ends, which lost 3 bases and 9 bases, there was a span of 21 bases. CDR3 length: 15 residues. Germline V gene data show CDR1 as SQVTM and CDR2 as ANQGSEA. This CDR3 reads CSVDRGNHLDSEQFF. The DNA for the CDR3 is TGCAGCGTTGATCGCGGGAATCATCTTGATAGTGAGCAGTTCTTC.

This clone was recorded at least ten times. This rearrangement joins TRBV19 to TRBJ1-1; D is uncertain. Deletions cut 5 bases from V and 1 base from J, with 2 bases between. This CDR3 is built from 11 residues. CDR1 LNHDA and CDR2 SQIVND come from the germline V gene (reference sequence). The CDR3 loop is CASSWNTEAFF. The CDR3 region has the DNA TGTGCCAGTAGTTGGAACACTGAAGCTTTCTTT.

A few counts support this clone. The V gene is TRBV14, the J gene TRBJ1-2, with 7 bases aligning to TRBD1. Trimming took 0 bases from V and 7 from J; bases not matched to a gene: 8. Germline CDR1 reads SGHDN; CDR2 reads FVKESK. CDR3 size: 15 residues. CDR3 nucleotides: TGTGCCAGCAGCCAAGATCTAGGGGGCTCAGGTGGCTACACCTTC. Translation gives CASSQDLGGSGGYTF.

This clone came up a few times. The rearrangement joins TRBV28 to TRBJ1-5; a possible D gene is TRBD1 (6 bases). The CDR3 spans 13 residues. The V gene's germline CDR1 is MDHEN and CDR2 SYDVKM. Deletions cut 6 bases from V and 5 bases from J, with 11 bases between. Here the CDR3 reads CASSPSGDQPQHF. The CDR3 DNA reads TGTGCCAGCAGCCCATCAGGGGATCAGCCCCAGCATTTT.

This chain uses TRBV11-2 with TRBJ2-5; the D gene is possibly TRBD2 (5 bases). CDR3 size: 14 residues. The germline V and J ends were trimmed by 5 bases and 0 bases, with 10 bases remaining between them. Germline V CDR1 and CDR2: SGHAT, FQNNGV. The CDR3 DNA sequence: TGTGCCAGCAGCCCTGCTAGCAACCAAGAGACCCAGTACTTC. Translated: CASSPASNQETQYF.

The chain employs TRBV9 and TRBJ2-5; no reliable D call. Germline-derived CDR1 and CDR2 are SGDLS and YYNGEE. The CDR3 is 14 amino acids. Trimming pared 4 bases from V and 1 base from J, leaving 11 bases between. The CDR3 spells CASSLFCLQETQYF. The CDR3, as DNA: TGTGCCAGCAGCCTGTTTTGTCTCCAAGAGACCCAGTACTTC.

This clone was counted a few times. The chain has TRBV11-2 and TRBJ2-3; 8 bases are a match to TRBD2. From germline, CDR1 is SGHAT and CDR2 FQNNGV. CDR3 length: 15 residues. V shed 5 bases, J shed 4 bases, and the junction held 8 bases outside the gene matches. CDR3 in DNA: TGTGCCAGCAGCAGGGGGTCGGGAGGGCCAGATACGCAGTATTTT. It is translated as CASSRGSGGPDTQYF.

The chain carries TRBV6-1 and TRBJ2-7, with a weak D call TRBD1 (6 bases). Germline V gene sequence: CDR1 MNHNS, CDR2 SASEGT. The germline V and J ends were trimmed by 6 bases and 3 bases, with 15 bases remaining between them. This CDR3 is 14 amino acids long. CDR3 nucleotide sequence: TGTGCCAGCAGAGTGACAGGTAGGCTCTACGAGCAGTACTTC. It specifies CASRVTGRLYEQYF.

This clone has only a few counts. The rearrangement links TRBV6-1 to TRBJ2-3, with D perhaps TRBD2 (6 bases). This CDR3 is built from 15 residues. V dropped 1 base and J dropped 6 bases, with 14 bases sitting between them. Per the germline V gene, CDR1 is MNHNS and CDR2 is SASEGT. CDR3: CASSEGVAGKDTQYF. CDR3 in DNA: TGTGCCAGCAGTGAAGGAGTGGCGGGAAAGGATACGCAGTATTTT.

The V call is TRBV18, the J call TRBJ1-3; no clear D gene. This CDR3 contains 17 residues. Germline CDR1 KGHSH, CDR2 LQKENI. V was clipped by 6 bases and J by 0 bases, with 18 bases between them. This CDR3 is CASSLSRGGSSGNTIYF. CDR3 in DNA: TGTGCCAGCTCCCTATCCCGCGGAGGGAGCTCTGGAAACACCATATATTTT.

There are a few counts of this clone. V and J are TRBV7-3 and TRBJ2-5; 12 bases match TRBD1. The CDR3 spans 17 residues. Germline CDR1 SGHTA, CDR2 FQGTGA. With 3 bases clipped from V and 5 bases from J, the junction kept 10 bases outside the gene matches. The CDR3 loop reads CASSFSDGTGGGETQYF. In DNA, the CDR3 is TGTGCCAGCAGCTTCTCCGATGGGACAGGGGGCGGGGAGACCCAGTACTTC.

The CDR3: CASSEWRQPQHF. The CDR3 bases are TGTGCCAGCAGTGAGTGGAGGCAGCCCCAGCATTTT. V is TRBV2 and J is TRBJ1-5; D is ambiguous. The ends were cut back, 3 bases at V and 7 bases at J, with 7 bases in the middle. Per the germline V gene, CDR1 is SNHLY and CDR2 is FYNNEI. There are 12 residues in the CDR3.

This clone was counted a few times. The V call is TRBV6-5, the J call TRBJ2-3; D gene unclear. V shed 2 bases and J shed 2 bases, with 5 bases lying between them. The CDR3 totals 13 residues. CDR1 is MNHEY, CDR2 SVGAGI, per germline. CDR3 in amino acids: CASSYEPTDTQYF. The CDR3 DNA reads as TGTGCCAGCAGTTACGAGCCCACAGATACGCAGTATTTT.

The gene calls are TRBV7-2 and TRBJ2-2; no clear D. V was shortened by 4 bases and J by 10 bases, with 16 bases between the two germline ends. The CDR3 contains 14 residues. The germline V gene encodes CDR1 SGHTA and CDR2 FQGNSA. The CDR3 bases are TGTGCCAGCAGCTCGGTGGCTAGTAATCTGGAGCTGTTTTTT. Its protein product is CASSSVASNLELFF.

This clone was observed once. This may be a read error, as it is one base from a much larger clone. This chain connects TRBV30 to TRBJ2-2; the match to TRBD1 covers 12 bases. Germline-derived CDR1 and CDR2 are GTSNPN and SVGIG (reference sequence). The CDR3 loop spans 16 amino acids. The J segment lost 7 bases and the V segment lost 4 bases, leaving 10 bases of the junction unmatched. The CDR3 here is CAWTSGTGGGGGELFF. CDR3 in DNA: TGTGCCTGGACTTCCGGGACAGGGGGCGGGGGCGGGGAGCTGTTTTTT.

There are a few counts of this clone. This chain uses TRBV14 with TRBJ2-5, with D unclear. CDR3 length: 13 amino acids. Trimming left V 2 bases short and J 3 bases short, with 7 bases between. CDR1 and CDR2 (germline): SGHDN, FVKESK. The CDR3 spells CASSQRVEETQYF. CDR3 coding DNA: TGTGCCAGCAGCCAAAGGGTAGAAGAGACCCAGTACTTC.